The 21 T cell receptor beta chains below all came from one sample that was sequenced in a study of beta chain features in type 1 diabetes. What was sequenced were expressed TCRB transcripts, since all of the isolated RNA had been reverse transcribed. Using immunoSEQ multiplex PCR, the repertoire was profiled, and TCRdb retains in-frame clones only, with some absent. The data show more than 95,000 clones, approximately 30% seen once. What these receptors recognize is not known. Findings and caveats of the study: Type 1 diabetes patients had moderately but significantly shorter TCRB CDR3s in all four CD4+ subsets.

Sequencing used central memory CD4+ T cells from blood. The receptors here all came from a woman aged 18-30 years with type 1 diabetes.

The table lists this clone with a few counts. The chain employs TRBV6-1 and TRBJ2-1, with TRBD1 matching over 7 bases. Per germline, CDR1 MNHNS and CDR2 SASEGT. The V gene end was trimmed by 2 bases and the J gene end by 15 bases; junction bases not matched to a gene: 16. The CDR3 sequence is 15 residues long. CDR3 sequence reads: CASSEPGRLTGYLFF. In DNA form, the CDR3 reads TGTGCCAGCAGTGAACCGGGACGGCTGACAGGGTATCTGTTCTTC.

V usage is TRBV7-6 and J usage is TRBJ2-7; D may be TRBD2 (5 bases). CDR1 is SGHVS and CDR2 is FNYEAQ in the germline V gene. V was cut by 2 bases and J by 3 bases, with 11 bases left in between. This CDR3 region has 14 residues. CDR3 region: CASSLTTGNYEQYF. The CDR3 DNA reads as TGTGCCAGCAGCTTAACCACGGGAAACTACGAGCAGTACTTC. Complete variable domain (other parts from reference TRBV7-6 and TRBJ2-7): GAGVSQSPRYKVTKRGQDVALRCDPISGHVSLYWYRQALGQGPEFLTYFNYEAQQDKSGLPNDRFSAERPEGSISTLTIQRTEQRDSAMYRCASSLTTGNYEQYFGPGTRLTVT.

The chain joins TRBV28 to TRBJ1-5, with 10 bases fitting TRBD1. Losses at the gene ends were 4 bases for V and 3 bases for J; bases not matched to a gene: 3. Per germline, CDR1 MDHEN and CDR2 SYDVKM. This CDR3 is built from 15 residues. The DNA of the CDR3 is TGTGCCAGCAGTTGGGGACAGGGGCCCAATCAGCCCCAGCATTTT. It codes for CASSWGQGPNQPQHF.

This clone was observed a handful of times. The chain is built from TRBV19 and TRBJ1-2, with 8 bases fitting TRBD1. V gave up 0 bases and J gave up 2 bases; unmatched junction bases: 2. The CDR3 consists of 15 residues. From germline, CDR1 is LNHDA and CDR2 SQIVND (reference sequence). The chain's CDR3 is CASSIERQGNYGYTF. For the CDR3, the DNA is TGTGCCAGTAGTATAGAACGACAGGGGAACTATGGCTACACCTTC.

The chain joins TRBV7-8 to TRBJ1-5, with TRBD1 identical over 8 bases. Germline assignment: CDR1 SGHVS and CDR2 FQNEAQ. V lost 6 bases, J lost 3 bases, and 16 bases stayed unmatched. There are 18 residues in the CDR3. CDR3 loop: CASSSTSSGQAINQPQHF. CDR3 DNA: TGTGCCAGCAGTTCTACCTCCTCGGGACAGGCGATCAATCAGCCCCAGCATTTT.

This sequence joins TRBV6-1 and TRBJ2-7; maybe TRBD2 (6 bases). V shed 10 bases and J shed 0 bases, with 16 bases lying between them. CDR3 length equals 14 residues. Germline lookup yields CDR1 MNHNS and CDR2 SASEGT. Here the CDR3 reads CATKEGPSSYEQYF. The CDR3 nucleotides are TGTGCCACCAAGGAGGGGCCCAGCTCCTACGAGCAGTACTTC.

The rearrangement links TRBV7-9 to TRBJ1-1, with D unclear. Trimming pared 1 base from V and 1 base from J, leaving 7 bases between. This CDR3 is built from 14 residues. Germline lookup yields CDR1 SEHNR and CDR2 FQNEAQ (reference sequence). CDR3: CASSLGSGNTEAFF. In DNA form, the CDR3 reads TGTGCCAGCAGCTTAGGGTCAGGGAACACTGAAGCTTTCTTT.

The genes are TRBV4-2 and TRBJ2-5, with TRBD1 matching 10 bases. The CDR3 sequence is 23 residues long. J gave up 4 bases and V 0 bases, and 26 bases lay outside the gene matches. The germline gives CDR1 LGHNA, CDR2 YNFKEQ. CDR3 in DNA: TGTGCCAGCAGCCAAGAAGTGGCAGGGTTGGGACAGGGGCCGACGGGGGGTCGAGAGACCCAGTACTTC. Protein product: CASSQEVAGLGQGPTGGRETQYF.

Only a few counts were recorded for this clone. The chain joins TRBV29-1 to TRBJ1-2; 9 positions agree with TRBD1. CDR3 size: 15 residues. V gave up 4 bases and J gave up 6 bases; unmatched junction bases: 12. The V gene's germline CDR1 is SQVTM and CDR2 ANQGSEA. CDR3 coding DNA: TGCAGCGTTGTAATGTCCGGGACAGGGTACCATGGCTACACCTTC. Protein: CSVVMSGTGYHGYTF.

The chain couples TRBV7-3 to TRBJ2-3; TRBD2 matches 14 bases. CDR3 size: 17 residues. Trimming removed 6 bases from V and 5 bases from J; junction bases left unmatched: 10. CDR1 is SGHTA, CDR2 FQGTGA, per germline. The CDR3 DNA reads as TGTGCCAGCAGTTTGTCTCGACTAGCGGGAGGGGTAGATACGCAGTATTTT. Translation gives CASSLSRLAGGVDTQYF.

There are many counts of this clone. The V and J genes are TRBV12-5 and TRBJ2-1; tentative D call: TRBD2 (6 bases). CDR3 length: 18 residues. Germline values: CDR1 LGHNT, CDR2 FRNRAP. V lost 0 bases and J lost 5, with 20 bases in between. CDR3 residues: CASGLVLTSGGVNNEQFF. The CDR3 nucleotides read TGTGCTAGTGGTTTGGTACTGACCTCTGGCGGGGTTAACAATGAGCAGTTCTTC.

CDR3 DNA sequence: TGTGCCAGCTTCTCCAGCTATGGCTACACCTTC. Translating gives CASFSSYGYTF. V is TRBV28 and J is TRBJ1-2; D is unresolved. The V and J ends lost 8 bases and 4 bases respectively, with 8 bases between them. This CDR3 spans 11 amino acids. The germline V gene encodes CDR1 MDHEN and CDR2 SYDVKM.

This clone was detected only a few times. V is TRBV5-1 and J is TRBJ2-2; 12 nucleotides agree with TRBD2. The CDR3 contains 15 residues. Unmatched junction bases numbered 2, after V lost 2 bases and J lost 6 bases. Germline assignment: CDR1 SGHRS and CDR2 YFSETQ. The CDR3 protein is CASSFGTSGPGELFF. Here the CDR3 DNA reads TGCGCCAGCAGCTTTGGGACTAGCGGGCCCGGGGAGCTGTTTTTT.

This clone was observed a handful of times. The V call is TRBV5-1, the J call TRBJ2-3; D is ambiguous. Trimming left V 2 bases short and J 4 bases short, with 5 bases between. This CDR3 is built from 12 residues. The germline V gene encodes CDR1 SGHRS and CDR2 YFSETQ. CDR3 region: CASSFSSDTQYF. The CDR3 nucleotides read TGCGCCAGCAGCTTTAGCTCAGATACGCAGTATTTT.

This clone appeared a few times. The chain combines TRBV19 with TRBJ1-1; 7 positions match TRBD1. Trimming took 4 bases from V and 2 from J; bases not matched to a gene: 4. The CDR3 contains 14 residues. Germline V lookup: CDR1 LNHDA, CDR2 SQIVND (reference sequence). CDR3 in DNA: TGTGCCAGTAGTACCGGACAGGATAACACTGAAGCTTTCTTT. Translation: CASSTGQDNTEAFF.

The rearrangement joins TRBV6-5 to TRBJ2-3, with 9 bases matching TRBD2. V gave up 8 bases and J gave up 8 bases; unmatched junction bases: 11. Looked up from germline, CDR1 is MNHEY and CDR2 is SVGAGI. The CDR3 runs to 14 residues. As DNA, the CDR3 is TGTGCCAGCGTCTTCCCTAGCGGGACGGGTACGCAGTATTTT. Amino acids: CASVFPSGTGTQYF.

This chain uses TRBV6-5 with TRBJ1-1, with TRBD1 matching 8 bases. The junction had 5 bases not matched to a gene; V was cut back by 6 bases and J by 5 bases. The CDR3 has 13 residues. The V gene's germline CDR1 is MNHEY and CDR2 SVGAGI. The CDR3 DNA follows: TGTGCCAGCAGCAGGACAGGGTGGACTGAAGCTTTCTTT. It codes for CASSRTGWTEAFF.

In this sample, this clone turned up a few times. J is TRBJ2-5 and V is TRBV6-5, with a possible D match to TRBD2 (5 bases). Germline V gene sequence: CDR1 MNHEY, CDR2 SVGAGI. Trimming took off 4 bases at V and 5 bases at J, with 17 bases between the two ends. The CDR3 covers 15 residues. The CDR3 nucleotides read TGTGCCAGCAGTTCCGGACTTCATGGGCAGGAGACCCAGTACTTC. Translation: CASSSGLHGQETQYF.

The table lists this clone with a count of one. The chain recombines TRBV5-1 with TRBJ2-5; 7 bases are a match to TRBD1. The last part of the DNA fits TRBJ2-7 better; the J call may be wrong. The CDR3 is 15 residues long. Per germline, CDR1 SGHRS and CDR2 YFSETQ. CDR3 loop: CASSFLAGGGDEQYF. The DNA of the CDR3 is TGCGCCAGCAGCTTTCTAGCAGGGGGTGGCGACGAGCAGTACTTC.

This rearrangement joins TRBV30 to TRBJ2-2; D is ambiguous. CDR3 length equals 11 residues. The V and J ends lost 5 bases and 3 bases respectively, with 4 bases between them. The germline CDR1 and CDR2 sequences are GTSNPN and SVGIG (reference sequence). The CDR3 region is CAWYDTGELFF. The CDR3 bases are TGTGCCTGGTATGACACCGGGGAGCTGTTTTTT.

The rearrangement uses TRBV14 and TRBJ1-2, with 7 bases identical to TRBD1. Germline V CDR1 and CDR2: SGHDN, FVKESK. CDR3 length: 15 amino acids. The V segment lost 0 bases and the J segment 5 bases; nucleotides outside the gene matches: 6. For the CDR3, the DNA is TGTGCCAGCAGCCAAGAGGACAGGTTCTGGTATGGCTACACCTTC. This sequence encodes CASSQEDRFWYGYTF.